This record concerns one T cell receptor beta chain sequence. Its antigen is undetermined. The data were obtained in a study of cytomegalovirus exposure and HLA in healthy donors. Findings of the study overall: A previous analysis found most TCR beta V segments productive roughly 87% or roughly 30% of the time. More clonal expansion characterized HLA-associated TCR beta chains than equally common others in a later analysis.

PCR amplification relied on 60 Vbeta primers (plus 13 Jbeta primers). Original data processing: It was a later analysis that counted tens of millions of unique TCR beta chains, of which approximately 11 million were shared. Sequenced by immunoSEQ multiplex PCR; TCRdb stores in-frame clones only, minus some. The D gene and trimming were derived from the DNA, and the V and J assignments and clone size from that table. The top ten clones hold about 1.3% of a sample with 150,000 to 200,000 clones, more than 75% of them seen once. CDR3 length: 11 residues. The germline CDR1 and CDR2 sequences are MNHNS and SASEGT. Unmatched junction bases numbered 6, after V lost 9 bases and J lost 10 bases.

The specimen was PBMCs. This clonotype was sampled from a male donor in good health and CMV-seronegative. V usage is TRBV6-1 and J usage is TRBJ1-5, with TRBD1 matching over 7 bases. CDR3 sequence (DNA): TGTGCCAGTGGAACAGGGGCACCCCAGCATTTT. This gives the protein CASGTGAPQHF.